These 11 T cell receptor beta chains were sequenced from one sample in a study of CD8 T cells in Susac syndrome. Random hexamers served to reverse transcribe roughly 0.5 to 1 ug RNA. TCRdb called the immunoSEQ multiplex PCR reads again in MiXCR, with one record for every CDR3 protein. The top ten clones hold 0.1% of a sample with under 200,000 distinct CDR3 sequences, approximately 93% of them seen once. Sequencing was carried out using CD4+ T cells from PBMCs. Receptors originate from a human donor in good health.

The chain couples TRBV20-1 to TRBJ2-1, with D unclear. CDR1 and CDR2 from the germline V gene are DFQATT and SNEGSKA (reference sequence). This CDR3 region has 13 residues. V was shortened by 2 bases and J by 3 bases, with 8 bases between the two germline ends. CDR3 coding DNA: TGCAGTGCTAGATTACGGATCTACAATGAGCAGTTCTTC. Its translation: CSARLRIYNEQFF.

The rearrangement uses TRBV27 and TRBJ1-2, with a tentative D call TRBD1 (6 bases). The CDR3 runs to 13 residues. CDR1 and CDR2 (germline): MNHEY, SMNVEV (reference sequence). V lost 9 bases, J lost 5 bases, and 16 bases lay in between. This CDR3 is CASADSHIYGYTF. CDR3 nucleotide sequence: TGTGCCAGTGCGGACAGCCACATTTATGGCTACACCTTC.

A single count supports this clonotype. The V and J genes are TRBV5-6 and TRBJ1-5; D unclear. CDR1 SGHDT and CDR2 YYEEEE come from the germline V gene. The CDR3 contains 13 residues. The V end lost 1 base, the J end lost 9 bases, and 11 bases lay between the germline ends. CDR3 bases: TGTGCCAGCAGCTTGACCCTCCGGGGGCCCCAGCATTTT. Translation: CASSLTLRGPQHF.

The chain employs TRBV30 and TRBJ1-1, with TRBD1 matching over 9 bases. CDR1 and CDR2 (germline): GTSNPN, SVGIG (reference sequence). Trimming cost V 8 bases and J 4 bases; bases outside gene matches: 8. The CDR3 loop spans 13 amino acids. CDR3 sequence (DNA): TGTGCCCTCCGGACAGGGGCGAGCACTGAAGCTTTCTTT. It translates to CALRTGASTEAFF.

This clonotype showed up just once. This chain connects TRBV19 to TRBJ1-1; possibly TRBD1 for D (5 bases). This CDR3 spans 14 amino acids. Between the trimmed V and J ends, which lost 9 bases and 3 bases, there was a span of 17 bases. CDR1 is LNHDA, CDR2 SQIVND, per germline (reference sequence). This CDR3 is CASNAGTGDTEAFF. The DNA for the CDR3 is TGTGCCAGCAACGCCGGGACGGGAGACACTGAAGCTTTCTTT.

In DNA form, the CDR3 reads TGTGCCAGCGGGGGACTAGCTTCTGAGCAGTTCTTC. The encoded protein is CASGGLASEQFF. The V gene is TRBV6-6, the J gene TRBJ2-1; 9 bases agree with TRBD2. J was trimmed by 9 bases and V by 8 bases; bases with no gene match: 5. The CDR3 consists of 12 residues. Germline V lookup: CDR1 MNHNY, CDR2 SVGAGI (reference sequence).

To note about this clonotype: Germline and junction disagree at one end, which may indicate a read error. The chain combines TRBV6-2 or TRBV6-3 with TRBJ1-1; 8 bases fit TRBD1. The germline gives CDR1 MNHEY, CDR2 SVGEGT. The CDR3 is 16 residues long. The CDR3 protein is CASSYSGNRGDTEAFF. Written as DNA, the CDR3 is TGTGCCAGCAGCTACTCTGGTAACAGGGGGGACACTGAAGCTTTCTTT.

The rearrangement joins TRBV11-2 to TRBJ2-3, with a tentative D call TRBD2 (6 bases). Trimming shortened V by 5 bases and J by 2 bases, and 17 bases separated the two germline ends. Germline values: CDR1 SGHAT, CDR2 FQNNGV. CDR3 length equals 16 residues. The CDR3 reads CASSPIRGSDTDTQYF. The CDR3 DNA reads as TGTGCCAGCAGCCCCATCCGGGGGTCGGACACAGATACGCAGTATTTT.

The chain recombines TRBV20-1 with TRBJ2-7, with D unclear. Trimming pared 4 bases from V and 5 bases from J, leaving 15 bases between. Germline values: CDR1 DFQATT, CDR2 SNEGSKA (reference sequence). CDR3 size: 13 residues. Here the CDR3 reads CSAKKNVRNEQYV. DNA of the CDR3: TGCAGTGCTAAAAAAAATGTGAGGAACGAGCAGTACGTC.

The chain links TRBV6-5 to TRBJ2-5; D is possibly TRBD1 (5 bases). Germline V gene data show CDR1 as MNHEY and CDR2 as SVGAGI. The CDR3 has 17 residues. The ends were cut back, 1 base at V and 3 bases at J, with 18 bases in the middle. Here the CDR3 reads CASSYLYQGTSKETQYF. The CDR3 coding sequence is TGTGCCAGCAGTTACTTATACCAGGGAACATCTAAAGAGACCCAGTACTTC.

CDR3 nucleotides: TGTGCCTCCAGACTAGCGGGGGCCTACACCGGGGAGCTGTTTTTT. Encoded protein: CASRLAGAYTGELFF. This chain connects TRBV7-2 to TRBJ2-2, with 12 bases that match TRBD2. V shed 11 bases and J 3 bases; nucleotides not matched to a gene: 7. The length of the CDR3 is 15 residues. In germline, CDR1 is SGHTA, CDR2 FQGNSA.